This TCR beta chain was found in a study of CD8+CD57+ T cells in acquired aplastic anemia. In the study overall: Sorted CD4+ and CD8+ cells gave a mean 3.2 ug DNA, range roughly 0.2 to 27.4 ug.

Selection for sequencing was limited to patients who had shown CD8+CD57+ cell expansion by flow cytometry. Patients uniformly had severe acquired aplastic anemia. No patient had been given any therapy when blood was sampled. CDR1 is KGHSY and CDR2 is FQNENV in the germline V gene. The V and J ends lost 0 bases and 3 bases respectively, with 12 bases between them. The CDR3 consists of 15 residues. On this clonotype itself: The antigen remains unidentified.

Study-level findings and limits: Statistical testing detected no significant gap in CD8+ Simpson's diversity between patients and controls.

Researchers used genomic DNA as the template to profile TCR beta VDJ and CDR3. TCRdb re-called the reads with MiXCR, one entry per CDR3 protein. The table includes about 160,000 distinct CDR3 sequences, around 47% detected once. The chain joins TRBV16 to TRBJ2-7, with D possibly matching TRBD2 (7 bases). The sequence came from a human donor with aplastic anemia. Specimen: sorted CD4+, CD8+, or CD8+CD57+ T cells (not recorded which) from PBMCs. For the CDR3, the DNA is TGTGCCAGCAGCCAATCAGGGGGGACTAACTACGAGCAGTACTTC. Translating it yields CASSQSGGTNYEQYF. The variable domain in full, with the rest retrieved from reference TRBV16 and TRBJ2-7, is GEEVAQTPKHLVRGEGQKAKLYCAPIKGHSYVFWYQQVLKNEFKFLISFQNENVFDETGMPKERFSAKCLPNSPCSLEIQATKLEDSAVYFCASSQSGGTNYEQYFGPGTRLTVT.